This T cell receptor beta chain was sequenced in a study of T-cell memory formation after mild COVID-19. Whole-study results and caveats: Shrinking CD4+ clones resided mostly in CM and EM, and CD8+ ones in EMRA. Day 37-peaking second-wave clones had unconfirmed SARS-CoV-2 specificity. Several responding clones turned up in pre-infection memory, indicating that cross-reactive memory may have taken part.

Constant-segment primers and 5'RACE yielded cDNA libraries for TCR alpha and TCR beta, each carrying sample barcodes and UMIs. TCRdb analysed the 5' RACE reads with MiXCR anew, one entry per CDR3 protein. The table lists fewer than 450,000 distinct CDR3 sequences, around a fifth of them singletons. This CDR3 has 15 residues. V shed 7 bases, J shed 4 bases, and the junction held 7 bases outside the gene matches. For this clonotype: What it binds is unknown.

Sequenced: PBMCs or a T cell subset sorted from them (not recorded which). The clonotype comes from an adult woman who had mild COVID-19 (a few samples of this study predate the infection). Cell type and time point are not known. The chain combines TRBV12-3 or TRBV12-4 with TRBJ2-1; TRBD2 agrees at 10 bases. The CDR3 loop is CASTPSGGVYNEQFF. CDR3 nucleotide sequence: TGTGCCAGCACTCCGAGCGGGGGGGTGTACAATGAGCAGTTCTTC.